These T cell receptor beta chains were read from a single sample in a study of blood T cell repertoires in COVID-19. Sequencing used immunoSEQ multiplex PCR; TCRdb keeps in-frame clones, though not all of them. The sample includes about 350,000 clones, roughly 90% of them seen just once. Input material: peripheral blood. The receptors originated from a woman aged 55-70 years with COVID-19, enrolled during active disease. The CDR3 runs from the conserved cysteine through the conserved F or W. Some rows have no size entry. The others give once, few or many, or a class for an expanded clone.

V	size	J	CDR3
TRBV2	.	TRBJ1-1	CASSQGRYTEAFF
TRBV2	.	TRBJ2-1	CASSEWATSAYNEQFF
TRBV30	once	TRBJ2-3	CAWSAGTDTQYF
TRBV6-5	once	TRBJ1-1	CASSYQGTGKSTEAFF
TRBV6-6	.	TRBJ2-5	CASSNPDRGGETQYF
TRBV5-1	.	TRBJ2-3	CASSLAGSPSTDTQYF
TRBV30	.	TRBJ2-5	CAWSVRGGETQYF
TRBV27	.	TRBJ2-3	CASSSSGGAFGTDTQYF
TRBV5-1	.	TRBJ1-1	CASSSRQGGVNTEAFF
TRBV6-5	.	TRBJ2-2	CASSYSQGGGTGELFF
TRBV6-5	.	TRBJ2-1	CASSYSSGGREQFF
TRBV9	.	TRBJ1-1	CASSVVGGENTEAFF
TRBV13	.	TRBJ1-3	CASSTTDPGSSGNTIYF
TRBV30	.	TRBJ1-2	CAWSSIRTANYGYTF
TRBV4-1	.	TRBJ2-1	CASSHTSGGGNEQFF
TRBV10-3	.	TRBJ1-2	CAISSSGDIDGYTF
TRBV29-1	.	TRBJ2-2	CSVESRGTGELFF
TRBV20-1	.	TRBJ2-2	CSASLAGGRTGELFF
TRBV2	once	TRBJ1-1	CASSVRDRGNTEAFF
TRBV6-2/TRBV6-3	.	TRBJ2-1	CASSSALAGGPGEQFF
TRBV4-3	.	TRBJ2-3	CASSHADWGPDTQYF
TRBV7-9	.	TRBJ1-2	CASSLVGGAYGYTF
TRBV18	.	TRBJ1-3	CASSPPTGAGNTIYF
TRBV6-2/TRBV6-3	.	TRBJ1-4	CASSYGGVGNEKLFF
TRBV19	.	TRBJ1-5	CASSVRGWSNQPQHF
TRBV5-1	.	TRBJ1-6	CASSLVQGGNSPLHF
TRBV11-2	.	TRBJ2-3	CASSLGRGRTTPDTQYF
TRBV9	.	TRBJ2-7	CASSVRGIDEQYF
TRBV7-9	.	TRBJ2-2	CASSFRSGGTGELFF
TRBV6-5	.	TRBJ1-2	CASSYTRTGGTGYTF
TRBV27	.	TRBJ1-2	CASSLGSDRTGYGYTF
TRBV15	.	TRBJ2-3	CATSREDQRGGEGDTQYF
TRBV5-1	.	TRBJ2-1	CASSFPLAGDYNEQFF
TRBV12-3/TRBV12-4	.	TRBJ1-1	CASSSDRETAFF